Below, 29 T cell receptor beta chains from the same sample are listed, as sequenced in a study of OX40 agonist ivuxolimab in advanced cancers. Produced via immunoSEQ multiplex PCR; TCRdb's table is partial and in-frame only. The sample has 60,000 to 90,000 clones, about 88% seen once. The sample was CD4+ or CD8+ T cells sorted from blood, taken in a trial of the OX40 agonist ivuxolimab. All receptors derive from an adult with an advanced solid tumor such as melanoma, head and neck, liver or kidney cancer.

The rearrangement joins TRBV4-3 to TRBJ2-7, with a weak D call TRBD1 (5 bases). Trimming left V 5 bases short and J 0 bases short, with 14 bases between. Germline assignment: CDR1 LGHNA and CDR2 YSLEER. This CDR3 contains 15 residues. CDR3 nucleotides: TGCGCCAGCAGCTTACAGGCTACCCTCTCCTACGAGCAGTACTTC. Amino acids: CASSLQATLSYEQYF.

The gene calls are TRBV6-5 and TRBJ1-1, with D hard to call. The V and J ends lost 4 bases and 3 bases respectively, with 9 bases between them. The CDR3 has 13 amino acids. From germline, CDR1 is MNHEY and CDR2 SVGAGI. Written as DNA, the CDR3 is TGTGCCAGCAGTTCCTTGGGCGACACTGAAGCTTTCTTT. Its protein product is CASSSLGDTEAFF.

The rearrangement links TRBV7-6 to TRBJ2-1, with no clear D. V dropped 0 bases and J dropped 2 bases, with 5 bases sitting between them. Per the germline V gene, CDR1 is SGHVS and CDR2 is FNYEAQ. CDR3 length: 14 amino acids. The CDR3 sequence is CASSLATTYNEQFF. The CDR3 DNA reads TGTGCCAGCAGCTTAGCGACGACCTACAATGAGCAGTTCTTC.

The V gene is TRBV7-9, the J gene TRBJ2-6; D is uncertain. V was shortened by 7 bases and J by 9 bases, with 19 bases between the two germline ends. The germline V gene encodes CDR1 SEHNR and CDR2 FQNEAQ (reference sequence). The CDR3 totals 15 residues. CDR3 protein: CASTSPAWSHNVLTF. For the CDR3, the DNA is TGTGCCAGCACCTCCCCGGCCTGGAGCCACAACGTCCTGACTTTC.

The V and J genes are TRBV28 and TRBJ1-2, with a possible D match to TRBD1 (6 bases). Germline V gene sequence: CDR1 MDHEN, CDR2 SYDVKM. Trimming left V 7 bases short and J 5 bases short, with 14 bases between. The CDR3 contains 13 residues. CDR3 nucleotides: TGTGCCAGCAACACAGGGATGGGGTATGGCTACACCTTC. This translates into CASNTGMGYGYTF.

The J gene is TRBJ1-2, the V gene TRBV2; D remains unclear. The ends were cut back, 7 bases at V and 6 bases at J, with 15 bases in the middle. The germline V gene has CDR1 SNHLY and CDR2 FYNNEI. The CDR3 has 13 residues. CDR3 nucleotide sequence: TGTGCCAGCAATGGTCCCGGCCCGAATGGCTACACCTTC. Its translation: CASNGPGPNGYTF.

The chain recombines TRBV19 with TRBJ2-5; D tentatively fits TRBD1 or TRBD2 (6 bases each). This CDR3 is built from 15 residues. V dropped 5 bases and J dropped 5 bases, with 18 bases sitting between them. Germline CDR1 and CDR2: LNHDA and SQIVND (reference sequence). The CDR3 nucleotides are TGTGCCAGTAGTGGGGATCGGTGGAGGGGGGAGACCCAGTACTTC. Residues: CASSGDRWRGETQYF.

This clone has only a few counts. The rearrangement uses TRBV12-5 and TRBJ2-7; D unclear. Trimming shortened V by 6 bases and J by 3 bases, and 6 bases separated the two germline ends. This CDR3 is built from 11 residues. Germline CDR1 and CDR2: LGHNT and FRNRAP. The CDR3 reads CASGNHYEQYF. The DNA of the CDR3 is TGTGCTAGTGGAAATCACTACGAGCAGTACTTC. Drawing the rest from reference TRBV12-5 and TRBJ2-7, the complete variable domain is DARVTQTPRHKVTEMGQEVTMRCQPILGHNTVFWYRQTMMQGLELLAYFRNRAPLDDSGMPKDRFSAEMPDATLATLKIQPSEPRDSAVYFCASGNHYEQYFGPGTRLTVT.

This clone was observed a few times. V is TRBV4-1 and J is TRBJ2-5, with 7 bases identical to TRBD1. Per germline, CDR1 MGHRA and CDR2 YSYEKL. J lost 6 bases, V lost 2 bases, and 9 bases had no gene match. The CDR3 is 15 residues long. DNA for the CDR3: TGCGCCAGCAGCCAAACACTAGGGGGCGGAAAGACCCAGTACTTC. Encoded protein: CASSQTLGGGKTQYF.

In this sample, this clone turned up a few times. This chain uses TRBV28 with TRBJ2-3, with a tentative D call TRBD2 (5 bases). CDR1 and CDR2 (germline): MDHEN, SYDVKM. This CDR3 is built from 16 residues. Trimming stripped 2 bases from V and 2 bases from J, with 14 bases between. The CDR3 bases are TGTGCCAGCAGTTTAACATCCAGCGGAGTCACAGATACGCAGTATTTT. It yields the protein CASSLTSSGVTDTQYF.

The chain joins TRBV6-5 to TRBJ2-7, with unresolved D. CDR3 size: 14 residues. Germline V gene sequence: CDR1 MNHEY, CDR2 SVGAGI. The V gene lost 2 bases and the J gene lost 6 bases, with 14 bases spanning the gap. CDR3 coding DNA: TGTGCCAGCAGTTACCGGGTCGGCCTGCTCGAGCAGTACTTC. This translates into CASSYRVGLLEQYF.

The chain uses TRBV6-1 and TRBJ1-5; D call uncertain. CDR1 MNHNS and CDR2 SASEGT come from the germline V gene. The CDR3 sequence is 17 residues long. The V end lost 4 bases, the J end lost 0 bases, and 16 bases lay between the germline ends. The CDR3 here is CASSGPSTLYSNQPQHF. In nucleotides, the CDR3 is TGTGCCAGCAGTGGACCCTCGACACTCTATAGCAATCAGCCCCAGCATTTT.

The chain is built from TRBV18 and TRBJ2-2, with 9 bases that match TRBD1. The CDR3 sequence is 17 residues long. CDR1 and CDR2 from the germline V gene are KGHSH and LQKENI. Trimming took 3 bases from V and 5 from J; bases not matched to a gene: 10. In nucleotides, the CDR3 is TGTGCCAGCTCACCTACACAGGGGGCACGGTATACCGGGGAGCTGTTTTTT. Its translation: CASSPTQGARYTGELFF.

CDR3 DNA sequence: TGCGCCAGCAGCCAGGGACAGGGGTGGGACACCGGGGAGCTGTTTTTT. It codes for CASSQGQGWDTGELFF. The chain recombines TRBV4-1 with TRBJ2-2, with 10 bases matching TRBD1. The CDR3 has 16 residues. Losses at the gene ends were 3 bases for V and 3 bases for J; bases not matched to a gene: 4. Germline V gene sequence: CDR1 MGHRA, CDR2 YSYEKL.

The V call is TRBV23-1, the J call TRBJ1-5; unclear D gene. TRBV23-1 is an ORF, and what it does is uncertain. The CDR3 consists of 15 residues. Trimming cost V 7 bases and J 0 bases, with 13 bases left between them. For the CDR3, the DNA is TGCGCCAGCATCCCCGGGCCTTATAGCAATCAGCCCCAGCATTTT. Translation: CASIPGPYSNQPQHF.

The chain couples TRBV7-3 to TRBJ2-5, with a possible D match to TRBD1 (6 bases). V lost 4 bases and J lost 2, with 11 bases in between. Germline V gives CDR1 SGHTA, CDR2 FQGTGA. CDR3 size: 14 residues. CDR3 DNA sequence: TGTGCCAGCAGCTCACAGGGTACTCAAGAGACCCAGTACTTC. Its protein is CASSSQGTQETQYF.

The chain recombines TRBV10-2 with TRBJ2-5; D may be TRBD2 (6 bases). V lost 8 bases, J lost 5 bases, and 21 bases lay in between. Germline CDR1 and CDR2: WSHSY and SAAADI. The CDR3 has 15 residues. The chain's CDR3 is CASAWGLPPRETQYF. CDR3 DNA sequence: TGCGCCAGCGCCTGGGGACTCCCCCCGCGGGAGACCCAGTACTTC.

The chain recombines TRBV28 with TRBJ2-5; D is possibly TRBD1 or TRBD2 (6 bases each). The last part of the DNA fits TRBJ2-7 better; the J call may be wrong. Germline lookup yields CDR1 MDHEN and CDR2 SYDVKM. This CDR3 region has 13 residues. This CDR3 is CASLGGRGDEQYF. The CDR3 DNA is TGTGCCAGCCTTGGGGGGCGAGGTGACGAGCAGTACTTC.

The V gene is TRBV23-1, the J gene TRBJ2-7; 12 bases are shared with TRBD2. TRBV23-1 is given ORF status, its function remaining uncertain. The CDR3 covers 15 residues. The V segment lost 3 bases and the J segment 4 bases; nucleotides outside the gene matches: 4. As DNA, the CDR3 is TGCGCCAGCAGTCAGACGACTAGCGGGGGTTACGAGCAGTACTTC. Its translation is CASSQTTSGGYEQYF.

The CDR3 DNA reads TGTGCCAGTAGCCTAAAGGGACAAACCACAGATACGCAGTATTTT. Translated: CASSLKGQTTDTQYF. The chain couples TRBV19 to TRBJ2-3, with a weak D call TRBD1 (6 bases). Deletions cut 6 bases from V and 2 bases from J, with 15 bases between. The CDR3 spans 15 residues. CDR1 is LNHDA, CDR2 SQIVND, per germline (reference sequence).

The sample holds one count of this clone. The chain combines TRBV12-1 with TRBJ2-7; TRBD1, the D gene given by the table, was not confirmed from the DNA. TRBV12-1 is given as a pseudogene. The CDR3 is 16 residues long. The CDR3 loop is CASSFPAGTGGCEQYF. The DNA of the CDR3 is TGTGCCAGCAGCTTTCCAGCCGGGACAGGGGGCTGCGAGCAGTACTTC.

This rearrangement joins TRBV29-1 to TRBJ1-2; a weak D match, TRBD1 (6 bases). From germline, CDR1 is SQVTM and CDR2 ANQGSEA. This CDR3 has 15 amino acids. Trimming took off 1 base at V and 3 bases at J, with 15 bases between the two ends. CDR3 protein: CSVEARRGKDYGYTF. In nucleotides, the CDR3 is TGCAGCGTTGAAGCCCGCAGGGGAAAGGACTATGGCTACACCTTC.

The gene calls are TRBV10-2 and TRBJ2-4; D is undetermined. V was pared by 6 bases and J by 0 bases, with 6 bases between. The CDR3 has 13 residues. Germline-derived CDR1 and CDR2 are WSHSY and SAAADI. DNA for the CDR3: TGCGCCAGCAGCGAACTAGCCAAAAACATTCAGTACTTC. The encoded protein is CASSELAKNIQYF.

This chain joins TRBV29-1 and TRBJ1-2; D uncertain. The CDR3 runs 12 residues. Germline V CDR1 and CDR2: SQVTM, ANQGSEA. V was trimmed by 1 base and J by 4 bases, leaving 7 bases between them. The CDR3 is CSVEGLLYGYTF. The CDR3, as DNA: TGCAGCGTTGAAGGGTTGCTCTATGGCTACACCTTC.

As for this clone: At the DNA level, this CDR3 is encoded by other sequences in the same sample as well. The chain carries TRBV11-3 and TRBJ2-7; 7 bases line up with TRBD1. CDR3 size: 14 residues. The germline gives CDR1 SGHNT, CDR2 YENEEA. J lost 2 bases, V lost 4 bases, and 5 bases had no gene match. The CDR3 nucleotides read TGTGCCAGCAGCTCAGACAGGGCCCCCTACGAGCAGTACTTC. This sequence encodes CASSSDRAPYEQYF.

This chain connects TRBV5-4 to TRBJ2-2; 8 bases match TRBD2. Germline V gene lookup returns CDR1 SGHNT and CDR2 YYREEE (reference sequence). J lost 7 bases, V lost 4 bases, and 12 bases had no gene match. The CDR3 contains 16 residues. CDR3 nucleotides: TGTGCCAGCAGCCCCTTAGCAGCGGGAGTGTTCGGGGAGCTGTTTTTT. Its protein product is CASSPLAAGVFGELFF.

This clone was observed once. The chain links TRBV7-2 to TRBJ1-3; no clear D. The CDR3 has 13 amino acids. CDR1 SGHTA and CDR2 FQGNSA come from the germline V gene. The V end was cut by 7 bases, the J end by 2 bases, with 9 bases between. The CDR3 loop reads CASKEGPGNTIYF. In nucleotides, the CDR3 is TGTGCCAGCAAAGAGGGTCCTGGAAACACCATATATTTT.

The chain employs TRBV5-8 and TRBJ1-2; 7 bases are shared with TRBD1. V shed 2 bases and J 6 bases; nucleotides not matched to a gene: 7. CDR3 size: 14 residues. Germline V gene lookup returns CDR1 SGHTS and CDR2 YDEGEE. CDR3 amino acids: CASSLGDRDHGYTF. CDR3 sequence (DNA): TGTGCCAGCAGCTTAGGTGACAGGGATCATGGCTACACCTTC.

This clone was seen a few times. This rearrangement joins TRBV29-1 to TRBJ1-2; 8 bases line up with TRBD1. CDR1 SQVTM and CDR2 ANQGSEA come from the germline V gene. J gave up 4 bases and V 5 bases, and 6 bases lay outside the gene matches. The length of the CDR3 is 13 residues. This chain's CDR3 is CSVQGAGGYGYTF. The CDR3 DNA reads TGCAGCGTTCAGGGGGCGGGGGGCTATGGCTACACCTTC.